This T cell receptor beta chain was sequenced during a study of blood T cell repertoires in COVID-19 (TCRdb year 2020). General notes on the study: Samples covering the acute and convalescent phases of COVID-19 were provided by collaborators in the United States, Italy and Spain. The material from the prospective study consisted of cDNA or gDNA derived from T cells, B-cell-depleted T cells, or PBMCs. Subjects who had been exposed to COVID-19, were actively infected with it, or had recovered from it provided the deeply sampled blood TCRbeta repertoires that made up the dataset. A freely available public database, intended as a resource for researchers studying the immune response to SARS-CoV-2, is where the repertoires were released. The samples were drawn from two sources: the first 160 participants of the ongoing ImmuneRACE study, and 1,000 to 1,500 subjects contributed by 6 global collaborators. Nearly every sample came with metadata listing a de-identified subject ID, COVID-19 status, age in years and sex. HLA class I and class II types, where available, came from metadata supplied by the sample provider rather than from assay-based typing. The paper's findings and limits, for the study overall: The amount of clinical and demographic metadata varied by source and participant and was provided uncurated.

From the germline V gene (reference sequence), CDR1 is LNHDA and CDR2 is SQIVND. V and J are trimmed by 5 bases and 1 base, and the gene matches miss 9 bases of the junction. There are 18 amino acids in the CDR3, from cysteine to phenylalanine inclusive. Of the read, only the CDR3 DNA is kept; its 54 bases are in frame from base 1. This clone has only a few counts. The target of this receptor is not known. It has no much larger one-base neighbor in the sample; base qualities were not kept. TCRbeta CDR3 regions were amplified from genomic DNA by means of the immunoSEQ Assay, a bias-controlled multiplex PCR. The study's processing was this. The number of nucleated cells in each sample was estimated from the amplification of reference gene primers within the assay. To quantify the absolute abundance of each unique TCRbeta CDR3 rearrangement, sequence reads were collapsed and filtered. For each sample, productive Simpson clonality was calculated as the square root of Simpson's diversity index across productive rearrangements. In TCRdb, the immuneACCESS table is reduced to in-frame sequences with V and J assigned. These tables do not hold every clone; where another copy was compared, an unresolved V gene accounts for under half, and the others remain unexplained. The V and J calls and clone size are taken from that table; D and trimming were inferred from the DNA. Here the sample has 150,000 or so clones; about 80% occur a single time. The ten most abundant clones make up around 3.7% of the sample.

Participants in the prospective study were enrolled through a virtual design, were aged roughly 18 to 95 years, and lived in 20 to 30 United States geographic areas. In the prospective study, participants were assigned to cohorts based on the clinical history participants reported in a screening survey and a study questionnaire. Recovered participants in ImmuneRACE Cohort 3 were defined as having two consecutive negative NP/OP PCR tests, clearance from a healthcare professional, or resolution of symptoms. In the prospective study, whole blood, serum and a nasopharyngeal or oropharyngeal swab were collected from each participant by mobile phlebotomists. Over an approximately 2-month period, participants in the prospective study had the option of providing additional blood draws and questionnaires. Prospective study blood samples were shipped either frozen or at room temperature before DNA extraction.

This chain joins TRBV19 to TRBJ2-1; 12 middle bases align to TRBD2. Sequences were obtained from PBMCs or T cells enriched from blood (not recorded which). The TCR originated in a woman aged 55-69 years who had recovered from COVID-19. The nucleotide sequence is given as TGTGCCAGTAGTCTGGGGCTAGCGGGGGGGCCATCCTACAATGAGCAGTTCTTC. Its translation is CASSLGLAGGPSYNEQFF.